The T cell receptor (beta chain) described here comes from a study of blood T cell repertoires in COVID-19. Clones were read by immunoSEQ multiplex PCR, and TCRdb kept only the in-frame ones, dropping some. The data contain more than 250,000 clones, 84% of them singletons. This clone was seen once. The CDR3 runs 17 residues. Sequencing used peripheral blood. This TCR was recovered from a human donor in a cohort sampled during active COVID-19. V usage is TRBV21-1 and J usage is TRBJ2-7; the D call of TRBD1 is as the table states it, not checked on the DNA. TRBV21-1 constitutes a pseudogene. The chain's CDR3 is CASSKRGRQGVIGEQYF. DNA for the CDR3: TGTGCCAGCAGCAAGAGGGGGAGACAGGGGGTAATCGGCGAGCAGTACTTC.